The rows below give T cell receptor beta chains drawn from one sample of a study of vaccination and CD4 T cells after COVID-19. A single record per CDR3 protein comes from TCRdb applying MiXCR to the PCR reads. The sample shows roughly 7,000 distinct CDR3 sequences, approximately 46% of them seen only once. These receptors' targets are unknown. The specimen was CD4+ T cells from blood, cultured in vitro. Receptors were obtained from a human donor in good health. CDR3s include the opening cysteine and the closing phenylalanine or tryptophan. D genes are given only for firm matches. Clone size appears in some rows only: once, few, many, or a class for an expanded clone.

CASSQTGTDYNEQFF TGTGCCAGCAGCCAAACAGGGACGGACTACAATGAGCAGTTCTTC - - TRBJ2-1 TRBV7-3
CASSFSFSGHLHF TGTGCCAGCAGTTTTTCCTTCTCGGGGCACCTCCACTTT - - TRBJ1-6 TRBV27
CAWSQDSNQPQHF TGTGCCTGGAGTCAGGATAGCAATCAGCCCCAGCATTTT - - TRBJ1-5 TRBV30
CAISPPGGETQYF TGTGCCATCAGCCCACCGGGGGGAGAGACCCAGTACTTC TRBD2 few TRBJ2-5 TRBV10-3
CASSYGGDNQPQHF TGTGCCAGCAGTTACGGGGGGGACAATCAGCCCCAGCATTTT - few TRBJ1-5 TRBV6-2/TRBV6-3
CAISEGSGDREQYF TGTGCCATCAGTGAGGGTAGCGGGGATCGGGAGCAGTACTTC TRBD2 once TRBJ2-7 TRBV10-3
CSALGDPNTGELFF TGCAGTGCTCTGGGGGACCCGAACACCGGGGAGCTGTTTTTT - few TRBJ2-2 TRBV20-1
CANSFDMVGNSPLHF TGTGCCAACAGTTTCGATATGGTCGGCAATTCACCCCTCCACTTT - - TRBJ1-6 TRBV6-5
CASSLGGDAHQPQHF TGTGCCAGCAGCTTAGGTGGGGACGCCCATCAGCCCCAGCATTTT - few TRBJ1-5 TRBV7-2
CASSPGTGVSEAFF TGTGCCAGCTCACCTGGGACAGGGGTTAGTGAAGCTTTCTTT TRBD1 - TRBJ1-1 TRBV18
CASSEADDEATEAFF TGTGCCAGCAGTGAAGCCGATGACGAGGCCACTGAAGCTTTCTTT - - TRBJ1-1 TRBV2
CASIGTGGLNTEAFF TGTGCCAGCATAGGGACAGGGGGCCTGAACACTGAAGCTTTCTTT TRBD1 few TRBJ1-1 TRBV18
CSARRQGAGTEAFF TGCAGTGCTAGACGACAGGGGGCCGGGACTGAAGCTTTCTTT TRBD1 - TRBJ1-1 TRBV20-1
CASSSQGTGGFYNEQFF TGTGCCAGCAGTTCCCAGGGGACAGGGGGATTCTACAATGAGCAGTTCTTC TRBD1 - TRBJ2-1 TRBV6-5
CSARDRITEAFF TGCAGTGCTAGAGACAGGATCACTGAAGCTTTCTTT - few TRBJ1-1 TRBV20-1
CASSPHLEANVLTF TGTGCTAGCAGCCCTCACCTTGAGGCCAACGTCCTGACTTTC - - TRBJ2-6 TRBV7-7
CASSLLQGVSYEQYF TGTGCCAGCAGCTTATTACAGGGGGTTTCCTACGAGCAGTACTTC TRBD1 - TRBJ2-7 TRBV11-2
CSAMTYRTGYGYTF TGCAGTGCTATGACTTATAGGACAGGGTATGGCTACACCTTC TRBD1 few TRBJ1-2 TRBV20-1
CASRGGEFQPQHF TGTGCCAGTAGAGGGGGGGAATTTCAGCCCCAGCATTTT - few TRBJ1-5 TRBV19
CASRLHSRDLYGYTF TGTGCCAGCAGACTACATTCCCGGGACCTCTATGGCTACACCTTC - - TRBJ1-2 TRBV6-2/TRBV6-3
CASSRQGYGYTF TGTGCCAGCAGTCGACAGGGTTACGGCTACACCTTC TRBD1 - TRBJ1-2 TRBV6-1
CATSDTQGLVGTGELFF TGTGCCACCAGTGATACACAGGGGTTGGTGGGCACCGGGGAGCTGTTTTTT TRBD1 once TRBJ2-2 TRBV24-1
CAISEPGQGVVEAFF TGTGCCATCAGTGAACCGGGACAGGGTGTCGTTGAAGCTTTCTTT TRBD1 few TRBJ1-1 TRBV10-3
CASSPGQGHETQYF TGTGCCAGCAGCCCGGGACAGGGTCACGAGACCCAGTACTTC TRBD1 - TRBJ2-5 TRBV9